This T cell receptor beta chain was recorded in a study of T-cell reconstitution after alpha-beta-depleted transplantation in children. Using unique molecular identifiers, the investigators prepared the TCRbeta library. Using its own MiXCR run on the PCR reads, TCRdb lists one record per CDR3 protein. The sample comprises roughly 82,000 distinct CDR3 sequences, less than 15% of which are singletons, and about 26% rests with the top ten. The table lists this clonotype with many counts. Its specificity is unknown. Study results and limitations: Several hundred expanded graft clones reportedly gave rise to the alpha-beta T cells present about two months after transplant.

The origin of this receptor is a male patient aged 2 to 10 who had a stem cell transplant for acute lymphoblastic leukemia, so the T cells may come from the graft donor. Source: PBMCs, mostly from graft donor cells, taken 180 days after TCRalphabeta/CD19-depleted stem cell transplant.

The chain's CDR3 is CASSLYGGSRETQYF. In DNA, the CDR3 is TGTGCCAGCAGCTTGTATGGGGGAAGCAGAGAGACCCAGTACTTC. This chain links TRBV5-6 with TRBJ2-5, with D perhaps being TRBD1 or TRBD2 (5 bases each). V lost 1 base and J 4 bases, leaving 14 bases between the germline ends. The CDR3 is 15 residues long. The V gene's germline CDR1 is SGHDT and CDR2 YYEEEE.